The 30 T cell receptor beta chains reported below all come from one sample, sequenced in a study of T cell responses to AZD1222 COVID-19 vaccine. Some clones are missing from TCRdb's copy, which holds only in-frame ones; the method was immunoSEQ multiplex PCR. The sample comprises 95,000 to 150,000 clones, roughly 93% of which are singletons, and around 1.5% rests with the top ten. The sequencing used peripheral blood, collected on day 0 of AZD1222 vaccination. The receptors originated from an adult in good health.

The CDR3 sequence: CASSSNAGGGGSYEQYF. CDR3 nucleotides: TGTGCCAGCAGCTCGAACGCGGGAGGGGGCGGCTCCTACGAGCAGTACTTC. The rearrangement joins TRBV13 to TRBJ2-7; the match to TRBD2 covers 9 bases. This CDR3 region has 17 residues. Germline V gene lookup returns CDR1 PRHDT and CDR2 FYEKMQ (reference sequence). The V segment lost 4 bases and the J segment 0 bases; nucleotides outside the gene matches: 10.

This chain links TRBV27 with TRBJ2-7; D gene ambiguous. Germline V gene data show CDR1 as MNHEY and CDR2 as SMNVEV (reference sequence). Trimming cost V 3 bases and J 0 bases, with 18 bases left between them. This CDR3 is built from 17 residues. CDR3 in DNA: TGTGCCAGCAGTTTGGCGTTCGTGGAACCAAGCTCCTACGAGCAGTACTTC. Protein: CASSLAFVEPSSYEQYF.

CDR3 DNA: TGTGCCAGCAGCGCGTTGGGGGGGGAGGACTATGGCTACACCTTC. It yields the protein CASSALGGEDYGYTF. The chain joins TRBV6-5 to TRBJ1-2; TRBD1 might be the D (5 bases). The germline gives CDR1 MNHEY, CDR2 SVGAGI. V was cut by 6 bases and J by 3 bases, with 17 bases left in between. The length of the CDR3 is 15 residues.

This sequence joins TRBV7-2 and TRBJ2-6, with D unresolved. The V end lost 1 base, the J end lost 0 bases, and 7 bases lay between the germline ends. Germline V CDR1 and CDR2: SGHTA, FQGNSA. The CDR3 totals 16 residues. The CDR3 region is CASSLVSPSGANVLTF. The CDR3, as DNA: TGTGCCAGCAGCTTAGTATCCCCCTCTGGGGCCAACGTCCTGACTTTC.

V usage is TRBV5-1 and J usage is TRBJ2-7; TRBD2 aligns across 13 bases. Germline-derived CDR1 and CDR2 are SGHRS and YFSETQ. The trim removed 4 bases at V and 2 bases at J, leaving 3 bases unmatched. This CDR3 has 15 amino acids. The CDR3 DNA sequence: TGCGCCAGCAGCACCGGGACTAGCGGGACCTACGAGCAGTACGTC. This sequence encodes CASSTGTSGTYEQYV.

The V gene is TRBV12-3 or TRBV12-4, the J gene TRBJ2-1; no firm D call. The CDR3 length is 11 residues. V lost 8 bases and J lost 7, with 9 bases in between. CDR3 bases: TGTGCCAGCTTATATGGAAATGAGCAGTTCTTC. Its translation: CASLYGNEQFF.

The chain combines TRBV6-5 with TRBJ1-5; D is undetermined. Trimming pared 6 bases from V and 7 bases from J, leaving 13 bases between. The CDR3 covers 13 residues. Germline loops: CDR1 MNHEY, CDR2 SVGAGI. Here the CDR3 reads CASSLTLAQPQHF. CDR3 DNA: TGTGCCAGCAGCCTTACGTTGGCGCAGCCCCAGCATTTT.

The V call is TRBV5-1, the J call TRBJ2-3, with TRBD2 identical over 12 bases. The CDR3 has 16 residues. The trim removed 0 bases at V and 3 bases at J, leaving 2 bases unmatched. The germline gives CDR1 SGHRS, CDR2 YFSETQ. Here the CDR3 reads CASSLGLAGETDTQYF. CDR3 bases: TGCGCCAGCAGCTTGGGACTAGCGGGGGAGACAGATACGCAGTATTTT. The complete variable domain, with remaining parts taken from reference TRBV5-1 and TRBJ2-3, reads KAGVTQTPRYLIKTRGQQVTLSCSPISGHRSVSWYQQTPGQGLQFLFEYFSETQRNKGNFPGRFSGRQFSNSRSEMNVSTLELGDSALYLCASSLGLAGETDTQYFGPGTRLTVL.

The chain is built from TRBV9 and TRBJ1-1; D is unresolved. This CDR3 contains 15 residues. Germline V CDR1 and CDR2: SGDLS, YYNGEE. V dropped 1 base and J dropped 0 bases, with 10 bases sitting between them. CDR3 sequence: CASSVSGTMNTEAFF. The CDR3 nucleotides are TGTGCCAGCAGCGTAAGTGGAACGATGAACACTGAAGCTTTCTTT.

The chain couples TRBV3-1 (or the pseudogene TRBV3-2) to TRBJ1-1; a weak D match, TRBD1 (6 bases). The length of the CDR3 is 14 residues. The germline gives CDR1 LGHDT, CDR2 YNNKEL (reference sequence). V dropped 1 base and J dropped 2 bases, with 8 bases sitting between them. Written as DNA, the CDR3 is TGTGCCAGCAGCCAAGGGACAGTAAACACTGAAGCTTTCTTT. Translating it yields CASSQGTVNTEAFF.

V usage is TRBV6-5 and J usage is TRBJ1-3, with D uncertain. Germline V CDR1 and CDR2: MNHEY, SVGAGI. Trimming stripped 0 bases from V and 0 bases from J, with 6 bases between. The CDR3 runs to 15 residues. CDR3 residues: CASSYSRDSGNTIYF. The CDR3 DNA is TGTGCCAGCAGTTACTCAAGGGACTCTGGAAACACCATATATTTT.

The V gene is TRBV6-2 or TRBV6-3, the J gene TRBJ1-5, with 9 bases lining up with TRBD1. The CDR3 sequence is 15 residues long. Germline V gene data show CDR1 as MNHEY and CDR2 as SVGEGT. Trimming at V came to 6 bases and at J to 6 bases, leaving 9 bases not matched to a gene. CDR3 bases: TGTGCCAGCAGCATGACAGGGGGAGCAGGTCAGCCCCAGCATTTT. Translated: CASSMTGGAGQPQHF.

The V call is TRBV10-3, the J call TRBJ1-5; 9 nucleotides match TRBD1. The V gene end was trimmed by 2 bases and the J gene end by 6 bases; junction bases not matched to a gene: 2. CDR1 is ENHRY and CDR2 is SYGVKD in the germline V gene. This CDR3 spans 14 amino acids. In DNA form, the CDR3 reads TGTGCCATCAGTGAGGGGACAGGGAGTCAGCCCCAGCATTTT. It is translated as CAISEGTGSQPQHF.

The CDR3 DNA reads TGTGCCAGCAGGGGGACCGAAAACTATGGCTACACCTTC. Translated, it gives CASRGTENYGYTF. The chain employs TRBV2 and TRBJ1-2; D possibly corresponds to TRBD1 (5 bases). Germline assignment: CDR1 SNHLY and CDR2 FYNNEI. The CDR3 covers 13 residues. The V end was cut by 6 bases, the J end by 2 bases, with 10 bases between.

This sequence joins TRBV5-1 and TRBJ1-1; a weak D match, TRBD1 (6 bases). CDR3 length: 15 amino acids. V was clipped by 4 bases and J by 5 bases, with 18 bases between them. Germline V gene lookup returns CDR1 SGHRS and CDR2 YFSETQ. This CDR3 reads CASSPTTGGATEAFF. The CDR3 DNA reads TGCGCCAGCAGCCCGACAACGGGGGGGGCTACTGAAGCTTTCTTT.

This chain links TRBV13 with TRBJ2-1; a weak D match, TRBD2 (6 bases). The CDR3 sequence is 15 residues long. Per germline, CDR1 PRHDT and CDR2 FYEKMQ (reference sequence). V was cut by 5 bases and J by 6 bases, with 17 bases left in between. The CDR3 reads CASSLRTKILNEQFF. In DNA form, the CDR3 reads TGTGCCAGCAGCCTACGGACTAAGATCCTCAATGAGCAGTTCTTC.

V is TRBV15 and J is TRBJ2-7; no clear D gene. The CDR3 totals 16 residues. In germline, CDR1 is LNHNV, CDR2 YYDKDF (reference sequence). Trimming shortened V by 2 bases and J by 7 bases, and 21 bases separated the two germline ends. The CDR3 nucleotides read TGTGCCACCAGCAGATACTTCCGAGGTGGGCCGGGTGAGCAGTACGTC. Translating gives CATSRYFRGGPGEQYV.

The chain uses TRBV3-1 (or the pseudogene TRBV3-2) and TRBJ2-7; D call uncertain. With 3 bases removed from V and 6 bases from J, the gap between germline ends came to 6 bases. Germline values: CDR1 LGHDT, CDR2 YNNKEL (reference sequence). The CDR3 is 11 residues long. CDR3 protein: CASSQSSEQYF. The CDR3 DNA sequence: TGTGCCAGCAGCCAGAGCTCCGAGCAGTACTTC.

The rearrangement links TRBV7-9 to TRBJ2-5; no definite D call. CDR1 is SEHNR and CDR2 is FQNEAQ in the germline V gene (reference sequence). Trimming took 6 bases from V and 5 from J, leaving 22 bases between them. The CDR3 totals 16 residues. The DNA for the CDR3 is TGTGCCAGCAGAGTGCTGACGGACGGGTTAGGTGAGACCCAGTACTTC. Encoded protein: CASRVLTDGLGETQYF.

V gene TRBV7-8 combines with J gene TRBJ1-3, with D possibly TRBD1 on 5 matching bases. With 3 bases removed from V and 1 base from J, the gap between germline ends came to 13 bases. The CDR3 covers 16 residues. Germline V gene lookup returns CDR1 SGHVS and CDR2 FQNEAQ. The CDR3: CASSFRQLKSGNTIYF. The DNA for the CDR3 is TGTGCCAGCAGCTTCAGACAGCTGAAATCTGGAAACACCATATATTTT.

V usage is TRBV30 and J usage is TRBJ1-1; a weak D match, TRBD1 (6 bases). The germline V and J ends were trimmed by 7 bases and 7 bases, with 19 bases remaining between them. Germline V gene lookup returns CDR1 GTSNPN and CDR2 SVGIG (reference sequence). The CDR3 sequence is 13 residues long. CDR3 amino acids: CASSGGQGSEAFF. The CDR3 DNA reads as TGTGCCTCTTCAGGAGGTCAGGGGAGTGAAGCTTTCTTT.

The chain joins TRBV27 to TRBJ2-1; D is perhaps TRBD2 (5 bases). V was pared by 4 bases and J by 0 bases, with 13 bases between. In germline, CDR1 is MNHEY, CDR2 SMNVEV (reference sequence). The CDR3 consists of 16 residues. The DNA of the CDR3 is TGTGCCAGCAGTTCGATGTCGGCGGGCTCCTACAATGAGCAGTTCTTC. This encodes CASSSMSAGSYNEQFF.

The J gene is TRBJ2-5, the V gene TRBV5-1; TRBD1 is a possible D gene (6 bases). This CDR3 region has 15 residues. In germline, CDR1 is SGHRS, CDR2 YFSETQ. V was trimmed by 5 bases and J by 1 base, leaving 15 bases between them. CDR3 loop: CASRPGIGGQETQYF. In nucleotides, the CDR3 is TGCGCCAGCAGGCCAGGTATAGGGGGCCAAGAGACCCAGTACTTC.

This rearrangement joins TRBV3-1 (or the pseudogene TRBV3-2) to TRBJ1-2; no firm D call. The ends were cut back, 6 bases at V and 6 bases at J, with 17 bases in the middle. The germline V gene has CDR1 LGHDT and CDR2 YNNKEL (reference sequence). The CDR3 covers 14 residues. CDR3 bases: TGTGCCAGCAGTTCCCTTCTGGGTGAGGATGGCTACACCTTC. The encoded protein is CASSSLLGEDGYTF.

This clone has more than one count but fewer than ten. The chain joins TRBV19 to TRBJ1-6; D is ambiguous. This CDR3 spans 13 amino acids. V lost 5 bases to trimming and J lost 7 bases, with 9 bases between them. CDR1 LNHDA and CDR2 SQIVND come from the germline V gene (reference sequence). CDR3 coding DNA: TGTGCCAGTAGTCATACAGCCAATTCACCCCTCCACTTT. Translation: CASSHTANSPLHF.

This chain uses TRBV9 with TRBJ1-3; D is unresolved. Germline-derived CDR1 and CDR2 are SGDLS and YYNGEE. V was trimmed by 3 bases and J by 0 bases, leaving 13 bases between them. The CDR3 is 16 amino acids. The CDR3 loop is CASSANSHFSGNTIYF. In DNA form, the CDR3 reads TGTGCCAGCAGCGCGAACAGCCACTTCTCTGGAAACACCATATATTTT.

The chain recombines TRBV5-6 with TRBJ1-1; D remains ambiguous. Per the germline V gene, CDR1 is SGHDT and CDR2 is YYEEEE. The CDR3 sequence is 13 residues long. Trimming cost V 4 bases and J 5 bases, with 12 bases left between them. The CDR3 DNA reads TGTGCCAGCAGCCGCGGCGGCCAGACTGAAGCTTTCTTT. It codes for CASSRGGQTEAFF.

The rearrangement joins TRBV5-1 to TRBJ1-1; the D is unclear. Trimming shortened V by 1 base and J by 1 base, and 5 bases separated the two germline ends. CDR1 SGHRS and CDR2 YFSETQ come from the germline V gene. The CDR3 covers 13 residues. CDR3 in amino acids: CASSLTANTEAFF. DNA of the CDR3: TGCGCCAGCAGCTTGACGGCGAACACTGAAGCTTTCTTT.

This chain connects TRBV19 to TRBJ1-3; D not resolved. Germline V lookup: CDR1 LNHDA, CDR2 SQIVND (reference sequence). Trimming removed 5 bases at V and 4 bases at J, with 21 bases between. The CDR3 loop spans 17 amino acids. CDR3 region: CASSAATESLLGNTIYF. CDR3 DNA: TGTGCCAGTAGTGCCGCTACGGAGTCTCTTTTGGGAAACACCATATATTTT.

V is TRBV6-1 and J is TRBJ2-2; TRBD2 aligns across 12 bases. Germline loops: CDR1 MNHNS, CDR2 SASEGT. V was clipped by 2 bases and J by 6 bases; unmatched bases: 1. The CDR3 is 15 residues long. CDR3 sequence (DNA): TGTGCCAGCAGTGAACTAGCGGGGGGGCCCGGGGAGCTGTTTTTT. Protein sequence: CASSELAGGPGELFF.